This T cell receptor (beta chain) was recorded in a study of control samples from healthy donors and cancer patients. Using immunoSEQ multiplex PCR, the repertoire was profiled, and TCRdb retains in-frame clones only, with some absent. Counted here are 85,000 to 110,000 clones, around 89% occurring once; the ten biggest clones make up 19%. The CDR3 is made up of 14 amino acids. V dropped 3 bases and J dropped 7 bases, with 18 bases sitting between them. The germline gives CDR1 DFQATT, CDR2 SNEGSKA (reference sequence). The chain links TRBV20-1 to TRBJ2-5; D assignment may be TRBD1 or TRBD2 (5 bases each). The receptor's source is a man in his sixties with lung cancer. The sequenced sample consisted of PBMCs. CDR3 nucleotide sequence: TGCAGTGCTAGTGGGGGTTGGACCAGTCGGACCCAGTACTTC. Protein sequence: CSASGGWTSRTQYF.